This T cell receptor beta chain was sequenced for a study of T cells after posttransplantation cyclophosphamide. Study findings and constraints: Later post-transplant blood repertoires were often dominated by donor CD8+ memory clones. Tissue-infiltrating T cells from skin or gut overlapped little with blood T cells. TRB clonality was highly associated with recipient CMV seropositivity and reactivation.

Deletions cut 0 bases from V and 4 bases from J, with 21 bases between. CDR1 is SGHAT, CDR2 FQNNGV, per germline. The CDR3 covers 18 residues. Profiling relied on immunoSEQ multiplex PCR, and the TCRdb table lists in-frame clones only, not all of them. The repertoire holds 19,000 or so clones, 80% to 90% seen once, with roughly 2.2% in the top ten. Methotrexate plus calcineurin inhibitor accompanied controls' myeloablative marrow transplants; sampling was 1 year later. A note on this clone: What it recognizes is unknown.

The V gene is TRBV11-2, the J gene TRBJ1-1; D possibly corresponds to TRBD1 (6 bases). The sequence derives from a female patient between 25 and 45 years old who received an allogeneic stem cell transplant from an unrelated donor, was CMV-positive, and had acute and chronic GVHD. Among the T cells, some may be from the graft donor. The sample was PBMCs, taken about 360 days after allogeneic stem cell transplant with calcineurin inhibitor and methotrexate. CDR3 coding DNA: TGTGCCAGCAGCTTAGATGAGGGAGGGGGGTATTTAAGCACTGAAGCTTTCTTT. Translating it yields CASSLDEGGGYLSTEAFF.